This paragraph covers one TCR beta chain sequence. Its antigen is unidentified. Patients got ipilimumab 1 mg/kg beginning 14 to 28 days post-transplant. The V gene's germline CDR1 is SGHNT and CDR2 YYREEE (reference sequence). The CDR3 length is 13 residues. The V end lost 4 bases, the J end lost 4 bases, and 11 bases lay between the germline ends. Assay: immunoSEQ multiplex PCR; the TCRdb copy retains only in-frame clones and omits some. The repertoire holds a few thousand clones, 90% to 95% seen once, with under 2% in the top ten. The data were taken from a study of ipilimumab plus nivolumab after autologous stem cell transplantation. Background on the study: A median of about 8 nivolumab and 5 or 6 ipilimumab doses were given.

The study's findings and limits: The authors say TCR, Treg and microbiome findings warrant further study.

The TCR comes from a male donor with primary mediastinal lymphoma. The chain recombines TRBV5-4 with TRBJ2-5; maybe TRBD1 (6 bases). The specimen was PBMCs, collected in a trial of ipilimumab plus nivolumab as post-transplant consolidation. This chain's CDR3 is CASSPGGGETQYF. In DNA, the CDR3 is TGTGCCAGCAGCCCTGGGGGCGGAGAGACCCAGTACTTC.